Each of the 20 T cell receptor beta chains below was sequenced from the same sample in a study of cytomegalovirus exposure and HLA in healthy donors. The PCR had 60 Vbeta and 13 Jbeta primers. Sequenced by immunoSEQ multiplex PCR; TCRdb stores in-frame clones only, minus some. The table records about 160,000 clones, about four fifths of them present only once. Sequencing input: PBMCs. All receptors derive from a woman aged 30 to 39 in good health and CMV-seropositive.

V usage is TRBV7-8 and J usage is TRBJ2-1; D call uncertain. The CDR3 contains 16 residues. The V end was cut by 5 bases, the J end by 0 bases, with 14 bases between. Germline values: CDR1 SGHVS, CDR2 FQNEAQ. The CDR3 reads CASSPPVVSSYNEQFF. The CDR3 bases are TGTGCCAGCAGCCCCCCGGTGGTGAGCTCCTACAATGAGCAGTTCTTC.

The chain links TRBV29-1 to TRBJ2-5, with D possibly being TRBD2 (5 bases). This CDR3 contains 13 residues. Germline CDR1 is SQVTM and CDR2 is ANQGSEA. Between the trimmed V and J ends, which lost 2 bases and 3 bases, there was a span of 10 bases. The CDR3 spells CSVEPGSEETQYF. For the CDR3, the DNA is TGCAGCGTTGAACCGGGAAGTGAAGAGACCCAGTACTTC. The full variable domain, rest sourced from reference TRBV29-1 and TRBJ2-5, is SAVISQKPSRDICQRGTSLTIQCQVDSQVTMMFWYRQQPGQSLTLIATANQGSEATYESGFVIDKFPISRPNLTFSTLTVSNMSPEDSSIYLCSVEPGSEETQYFGPGTRLLVL.

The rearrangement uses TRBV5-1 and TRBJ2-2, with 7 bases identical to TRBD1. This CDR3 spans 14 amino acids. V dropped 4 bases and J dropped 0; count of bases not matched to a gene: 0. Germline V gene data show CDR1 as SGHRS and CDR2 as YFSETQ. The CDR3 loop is CASSGTANTGELFF. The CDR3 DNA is TGCGCCAGCAGCGGGACAGCGAACACCGGGGAGCTGTTTTTT.

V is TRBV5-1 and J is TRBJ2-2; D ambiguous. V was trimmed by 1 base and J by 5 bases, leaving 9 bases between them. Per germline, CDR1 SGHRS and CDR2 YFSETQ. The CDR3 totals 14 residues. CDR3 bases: TGCGCCAGCAGCTTGTATCCGGAGACCGGGGAGCTGTTTTTT. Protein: CASSLYPETGELFF. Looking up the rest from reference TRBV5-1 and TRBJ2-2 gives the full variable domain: KAGVTQTPRYLIKTRGQQVTLSCSPISGHRSVSWYQQTPGQGLQFLFEYFSETQRNKGNFPGRFSGRQFSNSRSEMNVSTLELGDSALYLCASSLYPETGELFFGEGSRLTVL.

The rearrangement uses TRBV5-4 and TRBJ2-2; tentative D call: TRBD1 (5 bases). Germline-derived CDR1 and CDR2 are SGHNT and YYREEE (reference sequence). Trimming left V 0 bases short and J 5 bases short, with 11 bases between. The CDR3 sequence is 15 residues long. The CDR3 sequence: CASSLEGRVTGELFF. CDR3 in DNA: TGTGCCAGCAGCTTGGAAGGCAGGGTAACCGGGGAGCTGTTTTTT.

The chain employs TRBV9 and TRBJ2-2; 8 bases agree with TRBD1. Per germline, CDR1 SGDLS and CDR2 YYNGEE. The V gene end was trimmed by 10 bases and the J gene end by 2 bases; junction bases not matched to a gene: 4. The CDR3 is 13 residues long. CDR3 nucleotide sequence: TGTGCCGGTCAGGGGGCTAACACCGGGGAGCTGTTTTTT. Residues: CAGQGANTGELFF.

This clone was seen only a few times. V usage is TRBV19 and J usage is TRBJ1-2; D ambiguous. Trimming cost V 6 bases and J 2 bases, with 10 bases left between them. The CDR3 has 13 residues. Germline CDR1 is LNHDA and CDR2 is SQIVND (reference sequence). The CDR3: CASRFAGNYGYTF. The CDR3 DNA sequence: TGTGCCAGTAGATTTGCAGGAAACTATGGCTACACCTTC.

The CDR3 DNA sequence: TGCGCCAGCAGCGGACACGCAGACAGGGGGGGCTATGGCTACACCTTC. The encoded protein is CASSGHADRGGYGYTF. The V call is TRBV4-1, the J call TRBJ1-2; 9 bases are a match to TRBD1. The V gene end was trimmed by 5 bases and the J gene end by 4 bases; junction bases not matched to a gene: 11. CDR1 and CDR2 from the germline V gene are MGHRA and YSYEKL. The CDR3 has 16 amino acids.

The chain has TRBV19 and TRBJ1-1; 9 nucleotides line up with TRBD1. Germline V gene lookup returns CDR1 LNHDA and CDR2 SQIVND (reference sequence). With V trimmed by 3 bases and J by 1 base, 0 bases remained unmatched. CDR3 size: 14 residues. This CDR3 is CASSMGQGNTEAFF. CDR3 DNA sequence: TGTGCCAGTAGTATGGGACAGGGGAACACTGAAGCTTTCTTT.

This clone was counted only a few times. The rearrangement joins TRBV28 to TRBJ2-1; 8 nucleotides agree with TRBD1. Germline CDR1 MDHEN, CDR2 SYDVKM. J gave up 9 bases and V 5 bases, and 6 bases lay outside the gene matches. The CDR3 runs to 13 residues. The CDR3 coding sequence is TGTGCCAGCAGTAACCAGGGGGCAGGTGAGCAGTTCTTC. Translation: CASSNQGAGEQFF.

CDR3 residues: CATAGVANIQYF. CDR3 bases: TGTGCCACCGCGGGGGTGGCAAACATTCAGTACTTC. The genes are TRBV6-5 and TRBJ2-4; TRBD2 matches 7 bases. In germline, CDR1 is MNHEY, CDR2 SVGAGI. Trimming took 10 bases from V and 6 from J; bases not matched to a gene: 6. This CDR3 has 12 amino acids.

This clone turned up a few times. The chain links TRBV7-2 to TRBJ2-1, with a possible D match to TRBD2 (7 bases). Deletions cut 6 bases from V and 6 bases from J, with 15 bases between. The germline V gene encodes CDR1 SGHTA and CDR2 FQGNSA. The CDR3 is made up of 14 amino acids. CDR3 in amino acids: CASRQGGSTNEQFF. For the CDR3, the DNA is TGTGCCAGCAGACAGGGAGGGTCTACCAATGAGCAGTTCTTC.

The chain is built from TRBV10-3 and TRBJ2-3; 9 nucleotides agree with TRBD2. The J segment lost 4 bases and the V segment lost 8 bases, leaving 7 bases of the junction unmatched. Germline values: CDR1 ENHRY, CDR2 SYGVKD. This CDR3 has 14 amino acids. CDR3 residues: CAIDGRGGADTQYF. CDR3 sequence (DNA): TGTGCCATCGACGGGCGGGGGGGGGCAGATACGCAGTATTTT.

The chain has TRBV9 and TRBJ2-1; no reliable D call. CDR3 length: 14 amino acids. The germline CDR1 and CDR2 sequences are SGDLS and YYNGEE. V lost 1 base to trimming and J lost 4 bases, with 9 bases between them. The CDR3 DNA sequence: TGTGCCAGCAGCGTAAGTGCCAGATACAATGAGCAGTTCTTC. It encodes CASSVSARYNEQFF. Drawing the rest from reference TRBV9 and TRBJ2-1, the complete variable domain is DSGVTQTPKHLITATGQRVTLRCSPRSGDLSVYWYQQSLDQGLQFLIQYYNGEERAKGNILERFSAQQFPDLHSELNLSSLELGDSALYFCASSVSARYNEQFFGPGTRLTVL.

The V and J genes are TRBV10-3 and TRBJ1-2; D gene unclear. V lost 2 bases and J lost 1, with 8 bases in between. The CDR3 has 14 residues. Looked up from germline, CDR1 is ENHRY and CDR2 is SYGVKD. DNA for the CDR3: TGTGCCATCAGTGAGGGCACATTTAACTATGGCTACACCTTC. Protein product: CAISEGTFNYGYTF.

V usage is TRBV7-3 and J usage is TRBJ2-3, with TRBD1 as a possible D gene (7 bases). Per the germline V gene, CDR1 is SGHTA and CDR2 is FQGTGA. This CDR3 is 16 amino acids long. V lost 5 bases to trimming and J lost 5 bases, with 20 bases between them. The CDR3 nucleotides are TGTGCCAGCAGCCCCGGGCTCGGGCAGGGGGGAGATACGCAGTATTTT. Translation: CASSPGLGQGGDTQYF.

The CDR3: CASSLAGSGTQYF. The CDR3 DNA is TGTGCCAGCAGCTTGGCAGGGTCGGGGACCCAGTACTTC. The gene calls are TRBV5-4 and TRBJ2-5; perhaps TRBD1 as D (5 bases). In germline, CDR1 is SGHNT, CDR2 YYREEE (reference sequence). V gave up 0 bases and J gave up 7 bases, with 10 bases separating them. The CDR3 loop spans 13 amino acids.

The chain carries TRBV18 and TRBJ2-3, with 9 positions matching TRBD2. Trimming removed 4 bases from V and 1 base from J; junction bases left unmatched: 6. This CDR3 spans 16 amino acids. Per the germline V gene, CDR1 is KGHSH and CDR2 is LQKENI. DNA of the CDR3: TGTGCCAGCTCACTACTCCTAGCGGGGCGCACAGATACGCAGTATTTT. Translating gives CASSLLLAGRTDTQYF.

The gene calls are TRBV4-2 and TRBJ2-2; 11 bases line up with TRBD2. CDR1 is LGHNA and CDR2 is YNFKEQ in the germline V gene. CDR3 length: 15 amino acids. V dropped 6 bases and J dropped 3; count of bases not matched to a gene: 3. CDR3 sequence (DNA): TGTGCCAGCAGGTATAGCGGGGGGGACACCGGGGAGCTGTTTTTT. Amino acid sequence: CASRYSGGDTGELFF.

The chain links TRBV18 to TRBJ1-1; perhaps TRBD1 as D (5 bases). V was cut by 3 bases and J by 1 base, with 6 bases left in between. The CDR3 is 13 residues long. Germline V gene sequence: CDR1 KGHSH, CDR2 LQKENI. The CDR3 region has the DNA TGTGCCAGCTCACCCACAGGGAACACTGAAGCTTTCTTT. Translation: CASSPTGNTEAFF.